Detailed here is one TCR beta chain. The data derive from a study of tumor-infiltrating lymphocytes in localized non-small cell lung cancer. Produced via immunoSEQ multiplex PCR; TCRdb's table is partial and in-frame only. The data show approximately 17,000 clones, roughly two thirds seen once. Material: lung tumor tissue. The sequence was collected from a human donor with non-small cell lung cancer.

This CDR3 is CASSPQTSAETQYF. The CDR3 DNA follows: TGTGCCAGCAGCCCCCAGACTAGCGCGGAGACCCAGTACTTC. V and J are TRBV7-2 and TRBJ2-5, with TRBD2 identical over 8 bases. Per the germline V gene, CDR1 is SGHTA and CDR2 is FQGNSA. This CDR3 spans 14 amino acids. After removal of 5 bases from V and 5 bases from J, the junction contained 7 bases not matched to a gene. The full variable domain, its missing parts supplied by reference TRBV7-2 and TRBJ2-5, is GAGVSQSPSNKVTEKGKDVELRCDPISGHTALYWYRQSLGQGLEFLIYFQGNSAPDKSGLPSDRFSAERTGGSVSTLTIQRTQQEDSAVYLCASSPQTSAETQYFGPGTRLLVL.